This T cell receptor beta chain emerged from a study of stem cell transplantation in POMP-related autoinflammatory disease. The wider study: Neutrophil and platelet engraftment from the graft donor was 100% through one year after transplant.

The CDR3 has 12 amino acids. V lost 10 bases and J lost 8, with 17 bases in between. CDR1 and CDR2 from the germline V gene are LNHDA and SQIVND (reference sequence). Assay used: immunoSEQ multiplex PCR; TCRdb lists only in-frame clones, some missing. The sample records about 2,200 clones, 80% to 90% being singletons. The sequenced sample was Tregs from PBMCs, obtained after stem cell transplantation. This clonotype originated in a human patient with POMP-related autoinflammation and immune dysregulation (PRAID). Some T cells may be the graft donor's. This chain uses TRBV19 with TRBJ1-2; maybe TRBD1 (5 bases). The CDR3: CATLNGGVGYTF. The CDR3 DNA reads TGTGCCACCCTCAATGGAGGGGTAGGCTACACCTTC.